The clone carrying this T cell receptor beta chain appeared a few times. Its specificity is unknown. This sample was taken from a study of T-cell memory formation after mild COVID-19. Study overall: Each donor largely had its own TCR clusters.

TCRdb called the 5' RACE reads again in MiXCR, with one record for every CDR3 protein. The table records 50,000 to 70,000 distinct CDR3 sequences, roughly an eighth of them present only once. From germline, CDR1 is LNHDA and CDR2 SQIVND (reference sequence). The ends were cut back, 5 bases at V and 9 bases at J, with 14 bases in the middle. This CDR3 is 14 amino acids long. Study results and limitations: CD4+ contracting clones were mainly CM and EM; CD8+ ones, EMRA. Some SARS-CoV-2-responding clones were already detected in memory before infection.

The sample was PBMCs or a T cell subset sorted from them (not recorded which). The chain employs TRBV19 and TRBJ1-6; possible D gene TRBD1, 5 bases. The sequence derives from a man between 18 and 35 years old who had mild COVID-19 (a few samples of this study predate the infection). Cell type and time point are not known. CDR3 amino acids: CASSPPEDISPLHF. The DNA of the CDR3 is TGTGCCAGTAGTCCGCCGGAGGACATTTCACCCCTCCACTTT.